Presented here are 12 T cell receptor beta chains from one specimen sequenced in a study of blood T cell repertoires in COVID-19. Some clones are missing from TCRdb's copy, which holds only in-frame ones; the method was immunoSEQ multiplex PCR. The repertoire has over 200,000 clones, about nine tenths of them found once; the top ten carry about 6.5%. Input material: peripheral blood. The receptors come from a man in his sixties who had recovered from COVID-19.

This chain joins TRBV5-8 and TRBJ1-3, with D hard to call. V dropped 2 bases and J dropped 0 bases, with 9 bases sitting between them. The germline gives CDR1 SGHTS, CDR2 YDEGEE. This CDR3 has 15 residues. In DNA, the CDR3 is TGTGCCAGCAGCTTCCCTTCCTACTCTGGAAACACCATATATTTT. Amino acids: CASSFPSYSGNTIYF. Combining the CDR3 with reference TRBV5-8 and TRBJ1-3 gives the whole variable domain EAGVTQSPTHLIKTRGQQATLRCSPISGHTSVYWYQQALGLGLQFLLWYDEGEERNRGNFPPRFSGRQFPNYSSELNVNALELEDSALYLCASSFPSYSGNTIYFGEGSWLTVV.

This clone was seen a handful of times. CDR3 in DNA: TGTGCCAGCAGTTACTCCGGGACAGGGGGCTGGGGCTACACCTTC. This codes for CASSYSGTGGWGYTF. The gene calls are TRBV6-5 and TRBJ1-2, with 12 positions matching TRBD1. Trimming at V came to 0 bases and at J to 8 bases, leaving 4 bases not matched to a gene. CDR3 size: 15 residues. Germline V gene lookup returns CDR1 MNHEY and CDR2 SVGAGI.

The chain couples TRBV9 to TRBJ2-2; 9 positions match TRBD2. CDR1 and CDR2 from the germline V gene are SGDLS and YYNGEE. Trimming removed 0 bases from V and 4 bases from J; junction bases left unmatched: 7. The CDR3 has 17 residues. The CDR3 nucleotides read TGTGCCAGCAGCGTAGTGGCTAGCGGGATGAGCACCGGGGAGCTGTTTTTT. Residues: CASSVVASGMSTGELFF.

The CDR3 DNA is TGTGCCAGCAGCCCCGACCCGGGGAACACTGAAGCTTTCTTT. Translated: CASSPDPGNTEAFF. The genes are TRBV6-5 and TRBJ1-1; D gene uncertain. This CDR3 spans 14 amino acids. The V gene's germline CDR1 is MNHEY and CDR2 SVGAGI. V was shortened by 6 bases and J by 1 base, with 12 bases between the two germline ends.

V and J are TRBV3-1 (or the pseudogene TRBV3-2) and TRBJ2-3; D gene uncertain. Trimming pared 5 bases from V and 4 bases from J, leaving 7 bases between. Germline loops: CDR1 LGHDT, CDR2 YNNKEL (reference sequence). This CDR3 contains 12 residues. This CDR3 reads CASSIFPDTQYF. CDR3 nucleotides: TGTGCCAGCAGCATATTCCCAGATACGCAGTATTTT.

As regards this clone: Other nucleotide sequences from this sample produce the same CDR3. This rearrangement joins TRBV27 to TRBJ2-7; 7 bases agree with TRBD2. In germline, CDR1 is MNHEY, CDR2 SMNVEV (reference sequence). The CDR3 length is 15 residues. Trimming at V came to 2 bases and at J to 4 bases, leaving 8 bases not matched to a gene. CDR3 protein: CASSLGGGGRYEQYF. The CDR3 bases are TGTGCCAGCAGTTTAGGGGGGGGAGGAAGGTACGAGCAGTACTTC.

This clone turned up a few times. The chain recombines TRBV4-1 with TRBJ2-5; TRBD1 agrees at 8 bases. This CDR3 region has 16 residues. Germline CDR1 and CDR2: MGHRA and YSYEKL. The junction had 8 bases not matched to a gene; V was cut back by 3 bases and J by 2 bases. In DNA, the CDR3 is TGCGCCAGCAGCCACGGACAGGGAAGGATACAAGAGACCCAGTACTTC. The encoded protein is CASSHGQGRIQETQYF.

V gene TRBV6-6 combines with J gene TRBJ2-5, with 8 bases lining up with TRBD2. J lost 2 bases, V lost 2 bases, and 4 bases had no gene match. The germline CDR1 and CDR2 sequences are MNHNY and SVGAGI (reference sequence). The CDR3 totals 15 residues. CDR3 protein: CASSYPAGEQETQYF. CDR3 coding DNA: TGTGCCAGCAGTTACCCAGCGGGGGAGCAAGAGACCCAGTACTTC.

In this sample, this clone turned up a few times. V and J are TRBV7-8 and TRBJ2-5; 7 bases align to TRBD1. Germline CDR1 and CDR2: SGHVS and FQNEAQ. This CDR3 contains 15 residues. The V gene end was trimmed by 5 bases and the J gene end by 5 bases; junction bases not matched to a gene: 11. CDR3 in amino acids: CASSLRQGPSETQYF. The CDR3 DNA reads TGTGCCAGCAGCCTCCGACAGGGTCCCAGCGAGACCCAGTACTTC.

V and J are TRBV19 and TRBJ1-2, with 10 bases lining up with TRBD1. Trimming cost V 1 base and J 4 bases; bases outside gene matches: 0. The CDR3 extends over 14 amino acids. Germline CDR1 LNHDA, CDR2 SQIVND (reference sequence). The CDR3 is CASSIGQGAYGYTF. The CDR3, as DNA: TGTGCCAGTAGTATAGGACAGGGGGCCTATGGCTACACCTTC. The complete variable domain, with remaining parts taken from reference TRBV19 and TRBJ1-2, reads DGGITQSPKYLFRKEGQNVTLSCEQNLNHDAMYWYRQDPGQGLRLIYYSQIVNDFQKGDIAEGYSVSREKKESFPLTVTSAQKNPTAFYLCASSIGQGAYGYTFGSGTRLTVV.

The V and J genes are TRBV7-9 and TRBJ2-1, with 11 bases identical to TRBD2. The CDR3 consists of 13 residues. Germline CDR1 SEHNR, CDR2 FQNEAQ (reference sequence). V gave up 4 bases and J gave up 15 bases; unmatched junction bases: 8. The CDR3 DNA follows: TGTGCCAGCAGCTCCATAGCGGGAGGGGCCTGGTTCTTC. Translating it yields CASSSIAGGAWFF.

The chain carries TRBV6-5 and TRBJ1-2; D might be TRBD1 (5 bases). From germline, CDR1 is MNHEY and CDR2 SVGAGI. The CDR3 is made up of 15 amino acids. V gave up 0 bases and J gave up 2 bases, with 10 bases separating them. This CDR3 is CASSYSRDSNYGYTF. The CDR3 region has the DNA TGTGCCAGCAGTTACTCAAGGGACTCAAACTATGGCTACACCTTC.